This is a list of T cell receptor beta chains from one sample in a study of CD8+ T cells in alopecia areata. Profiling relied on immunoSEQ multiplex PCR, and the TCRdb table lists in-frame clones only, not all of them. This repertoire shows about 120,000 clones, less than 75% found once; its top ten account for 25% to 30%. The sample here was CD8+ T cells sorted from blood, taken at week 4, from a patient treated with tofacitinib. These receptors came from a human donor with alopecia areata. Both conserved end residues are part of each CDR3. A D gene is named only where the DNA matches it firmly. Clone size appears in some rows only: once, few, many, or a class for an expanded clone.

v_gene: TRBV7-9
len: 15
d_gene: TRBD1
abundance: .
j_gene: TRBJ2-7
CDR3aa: CASSAGQGATLGQYF
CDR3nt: TGTGCCAGCAGCGCAGGACAGGGGGCTACCCTTGGGCAGTACTTC

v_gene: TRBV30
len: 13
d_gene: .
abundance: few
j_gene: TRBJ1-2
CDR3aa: CAWSYQGQDGYTF
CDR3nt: TGTGCCTGGAGTTATCAGGGCCAGGATGGCTACACCTTC

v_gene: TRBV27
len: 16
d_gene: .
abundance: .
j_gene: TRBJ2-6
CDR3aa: CASSPHPSSGANVLTF
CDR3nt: TGTGCCAGCAGTCCACACCCGAGCTCTGGGGCCAACGTCCTGACTTTC

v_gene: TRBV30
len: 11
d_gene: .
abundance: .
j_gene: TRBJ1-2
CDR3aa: CAWDSYYGYTF
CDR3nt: TGTGCCTGGGACAGCTACTATGGCTACACCTTC

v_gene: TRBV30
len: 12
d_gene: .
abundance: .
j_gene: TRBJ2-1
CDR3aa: CAWSATDNEQFF
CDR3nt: TGTGCCTGGAGTGCAACAGACAATGAGCAGTTCTTC

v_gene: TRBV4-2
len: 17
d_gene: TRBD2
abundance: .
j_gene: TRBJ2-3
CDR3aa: CASSQALAGGTTDTQYF
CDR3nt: TGTGCCAGCAGCCAAGCCCTAGCGGGGGGGACCACAGATACGCAGTATTTT

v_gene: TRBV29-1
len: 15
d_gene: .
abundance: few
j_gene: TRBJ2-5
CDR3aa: CSVEDLQKTGETQYF
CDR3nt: TGCAGCGTTGAAGATCTTCAAAAGACGGGAGAGACCCAGTACTTC

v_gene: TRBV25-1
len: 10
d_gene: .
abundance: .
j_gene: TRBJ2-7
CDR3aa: CASAPYEQYF
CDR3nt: TGTGCCTCTGCCCCCTACGAGCAGTACTTC

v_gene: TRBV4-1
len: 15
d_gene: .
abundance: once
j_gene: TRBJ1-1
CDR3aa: CASSQGPGSNTEAFF
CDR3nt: TGCGCCAGCAGCCAAGGCCCGGGGTCGAACACTGAAGCTTTCTTT

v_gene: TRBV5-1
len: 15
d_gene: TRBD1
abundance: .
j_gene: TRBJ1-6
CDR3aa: CASSLNQGANSPLHF
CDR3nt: TGCGCCAGCAGCTTGAATCAGGGGGCTAATTCACCCCTCCACTTT

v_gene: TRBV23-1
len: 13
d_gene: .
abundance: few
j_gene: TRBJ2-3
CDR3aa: CASIGLGTDTQYF
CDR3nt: TGCGCCAGCATAGGGCTCGGCACAGATACGCAGTATTTT

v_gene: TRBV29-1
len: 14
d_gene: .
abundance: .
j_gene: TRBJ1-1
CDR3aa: CSVDVTGSWDEAFF
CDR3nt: TGCAGCGTTGATGTTACGGGGAGCTGGGATGAAGCTTTCTTT

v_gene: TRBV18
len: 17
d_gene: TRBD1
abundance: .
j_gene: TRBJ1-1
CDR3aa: CASSPPGRGLGNTEAFF
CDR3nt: TGTGCCAGCTCACCACCGGGCAGGGGGCTAGGGAACACTGAAGCTTTCTTT

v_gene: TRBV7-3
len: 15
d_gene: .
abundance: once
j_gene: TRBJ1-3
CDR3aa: CASSHDGNSGNTIYF
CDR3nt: TGTGCCAGCAGCCATGACGGGAACTCTGGAAACACCATATATTTT

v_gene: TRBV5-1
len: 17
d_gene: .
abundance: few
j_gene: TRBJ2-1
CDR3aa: CASSLVNGGFSYNEQFF
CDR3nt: TGCGCCAGCAGCTTGGTGAACGGGGGCTTCTCCTACAATGAGCAGTTCTTC

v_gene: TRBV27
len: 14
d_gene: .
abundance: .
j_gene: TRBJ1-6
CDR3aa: CASSWRQSNSPLHF
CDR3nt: TGTGCCAGCAGTTGGAGACAGAGTAATTCACCCCTCCACTTT

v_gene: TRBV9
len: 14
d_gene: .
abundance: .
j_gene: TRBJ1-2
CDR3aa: CASSVGDTRYGYTF
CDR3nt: TGTGCCAGCAGCGTAGGGGACACCCGCTATGGCTACACCTTC

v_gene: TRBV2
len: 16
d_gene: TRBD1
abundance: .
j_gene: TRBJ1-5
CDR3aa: CASSIGRGQGYQPQHF
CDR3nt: TGTGCCAGCAGTATAGGACGGGGACAGGGTTATCAGCCCCAGCATTTT

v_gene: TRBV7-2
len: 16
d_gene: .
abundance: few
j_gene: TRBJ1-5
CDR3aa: CASSLKGWGSNQPQHF
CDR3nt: TGTGCCAGCAGCTTAAAGGGCTGGGGGAGCAATCAGCCCCAGCATTTT

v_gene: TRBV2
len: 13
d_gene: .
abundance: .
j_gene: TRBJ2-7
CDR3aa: CATLGRERYEQYF
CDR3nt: TGTGCCACCCTAGGCAGGGAAAGGTACGAGCAGTACTTC

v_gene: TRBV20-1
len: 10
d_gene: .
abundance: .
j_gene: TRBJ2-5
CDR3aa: CSARVETQYF
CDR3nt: TGCAGTGCTAGAGTTGAGACCCAGTACTTC

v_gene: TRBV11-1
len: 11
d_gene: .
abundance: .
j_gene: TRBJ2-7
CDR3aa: CASSPGYEQYF
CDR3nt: TGTGCCAGCAGCCCGGGATACGAGCAGTACTTC

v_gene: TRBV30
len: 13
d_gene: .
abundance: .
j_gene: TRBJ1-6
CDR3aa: CAWSVQSDSPLHF
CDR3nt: TGTGCCTGGAGTGTACAATCGGATTCACCCCTCCACTTT

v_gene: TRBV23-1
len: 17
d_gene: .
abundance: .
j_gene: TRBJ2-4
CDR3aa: CASSQSGPLLAKNIQYF
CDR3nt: TGCGCCAGCAGTCAATCGGGGCCCCTGCTAGCCAAAAACATTCAGTACTTC

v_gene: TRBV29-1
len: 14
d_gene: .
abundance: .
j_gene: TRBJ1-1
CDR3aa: CSARGGHMNTEAFF
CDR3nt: TGCAGCGCAAGGGGAGGCCACATGAACACTGAAGCTTTCTTT

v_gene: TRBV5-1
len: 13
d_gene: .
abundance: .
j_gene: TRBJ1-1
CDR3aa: CASSLVRDTEAFF
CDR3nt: TGCGCCAGCAGCTTGGTTCGGGACACTGAAGCTTTCTTT

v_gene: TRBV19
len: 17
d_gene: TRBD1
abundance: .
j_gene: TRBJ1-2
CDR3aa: CASSTRQGTFISYGYTF
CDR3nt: TGTGCCAGTAGTACCCGACAGGGAACCTTCATAAGTTATGGCTACACCTTC

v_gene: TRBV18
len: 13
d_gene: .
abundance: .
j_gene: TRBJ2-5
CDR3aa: CASSPILEETQYF
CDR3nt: TGTGCCAGCTCACCAATTTTGGAGGAGACCCAGTACTTC

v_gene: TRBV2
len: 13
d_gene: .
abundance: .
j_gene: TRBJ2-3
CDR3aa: CASISAVTDTQYF
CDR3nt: TGTGCCAGCATCTCTGCAGTCACAGATACGCAGTATTTT

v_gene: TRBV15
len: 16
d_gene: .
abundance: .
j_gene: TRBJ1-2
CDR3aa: CATSRDPGTTNYGYTF
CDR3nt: TGTGCCACCAGCAGAGATCCCGGGACAACTAACTATGGCTACACCTTC

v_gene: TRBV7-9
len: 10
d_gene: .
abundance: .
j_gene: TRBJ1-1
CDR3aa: CASSFTEAFF
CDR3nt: TGTGCCAGCAGCTTTACTGAAGCTTTCTTT

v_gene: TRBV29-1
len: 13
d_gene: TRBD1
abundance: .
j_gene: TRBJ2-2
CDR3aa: CSVRTGNTGELFF
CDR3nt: TGCAGCGTACGGACAGGGAACACCGGGGAGCTGTTTTTT

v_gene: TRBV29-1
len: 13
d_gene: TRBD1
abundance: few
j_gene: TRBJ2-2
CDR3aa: CSVTGANTGELFF
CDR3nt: TGCAGCGTGACAGGGGCGAACACCGGGGAGCTGTTTTTT

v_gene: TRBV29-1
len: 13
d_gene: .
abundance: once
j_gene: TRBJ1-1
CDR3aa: CSVGVGENTEAFF
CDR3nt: TGCAGCGTTGGGGTCGGGGAGAACACTGAAGCTTTCTTT

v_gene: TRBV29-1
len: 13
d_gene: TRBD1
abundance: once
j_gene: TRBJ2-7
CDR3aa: CSASGQGDHEQYF
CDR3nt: TGCAGCGCCTCGGGACAGGGGGACCACGAGCAGTACTTC

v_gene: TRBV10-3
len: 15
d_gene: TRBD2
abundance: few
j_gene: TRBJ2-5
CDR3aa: CAITNSGGGQETQYF
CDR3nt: TGTGCCATCACCAATAGCGGGGGGGGTCAAGAGACCCAGTACTTC

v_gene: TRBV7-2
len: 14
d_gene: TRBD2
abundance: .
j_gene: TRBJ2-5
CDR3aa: CASRASGVQETQYF
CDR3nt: TGTGCCAGCAGGGCTAGCGGGGTCCAAGAGACCCAGTACTTC

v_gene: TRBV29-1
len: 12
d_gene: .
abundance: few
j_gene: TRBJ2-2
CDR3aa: CSVEDWGGPLFF
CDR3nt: TGCAGCGTTGAAGACTGGGGGGGGCCGCTGTTTTTT

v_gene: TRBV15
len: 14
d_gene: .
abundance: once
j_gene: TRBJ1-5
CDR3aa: CATSRGGTNQPQHF
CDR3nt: TGTGCCACCAGCAGAGGAGGGACCAATCAGCCCCAGCATTTT

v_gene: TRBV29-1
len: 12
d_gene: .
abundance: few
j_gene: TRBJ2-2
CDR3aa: CSVVLPTGELFF
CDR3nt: TGCAGCGTTGTACTTCCCACCGGGGAGCTGTTTTTT

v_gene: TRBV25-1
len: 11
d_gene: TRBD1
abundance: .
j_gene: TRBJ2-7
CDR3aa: CASNRGNEQYF
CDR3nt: TGTGCCAGCAACAGGGGTAACGAGCAGTACTTC

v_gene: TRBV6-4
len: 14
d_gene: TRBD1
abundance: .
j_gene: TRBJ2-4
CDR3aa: CASLQGAGRNIQYF
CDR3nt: TGTGCCAGTCTACAGGGGGCGGGTAGAAACATTCAGTACTTC

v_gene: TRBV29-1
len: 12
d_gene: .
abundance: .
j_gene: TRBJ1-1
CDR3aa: CSVRLRNTEAFF
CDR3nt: TGCAGCGTTCGATTACGGAACACTGAAGCTTTCTTT

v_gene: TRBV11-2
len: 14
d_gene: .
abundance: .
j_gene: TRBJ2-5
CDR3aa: CASSRGPRDETQYF
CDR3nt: TGTGCCAGCAGCCGGGGTCCTAGGGACGAGACCCAGTACTTC

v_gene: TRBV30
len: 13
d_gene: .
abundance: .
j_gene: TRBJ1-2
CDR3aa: CAWTVGANYGYTF
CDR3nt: TGTGCCTGGACGGTAGGGGCTAACTATGGCTACACCTTC

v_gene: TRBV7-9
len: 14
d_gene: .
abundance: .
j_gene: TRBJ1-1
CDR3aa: CASSLGPLLAEAFF
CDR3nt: TGTGCCAGCAGCTTAGGGCCGCTCCTCGCTGAAGCTTTCTTT

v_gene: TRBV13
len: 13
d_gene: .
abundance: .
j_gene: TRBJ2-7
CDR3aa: CASSPFNSYEQYF
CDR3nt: TGTGCCAGCAGCCCTTTTAACTCCTACGAGCAGTACTTC

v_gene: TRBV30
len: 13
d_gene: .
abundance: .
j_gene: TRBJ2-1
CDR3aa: CAWNLAGFDEQFF
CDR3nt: TGTGCCTGGAACCTAGCAGGGTTCGATGAGCAGTTCTTC

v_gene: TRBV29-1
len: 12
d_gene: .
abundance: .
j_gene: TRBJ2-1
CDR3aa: CSVLSDYNEQFF
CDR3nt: TGCAGCGTTCTGAGCGACTACAATGAGCAGTTCTTC

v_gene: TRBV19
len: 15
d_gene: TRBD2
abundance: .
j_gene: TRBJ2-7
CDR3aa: CASGFSGGTSYEQYF
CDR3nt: TGTGCCAGTGGTTTTAGCGGGGGGACCTCCTACGAGCAGTACTTC

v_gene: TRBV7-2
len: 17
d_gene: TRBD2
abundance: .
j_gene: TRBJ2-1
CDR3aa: CASSLAIPGLVWNEQFF
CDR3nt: TGTGCCAGCAGCTTAGCTATTCCGGGACTAGTGTGGAATGAGCAGTTCTTC

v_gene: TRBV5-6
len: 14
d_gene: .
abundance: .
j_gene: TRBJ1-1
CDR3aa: CASSLAGGATEAFF
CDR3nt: TGTGCCAGCAGCTTGGCTGGGGGAGCCACTGAAGCTTTCTTT

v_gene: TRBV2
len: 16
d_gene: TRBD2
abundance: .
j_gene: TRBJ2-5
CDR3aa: CASSRESSGVQETQYF
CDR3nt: TGTGCCAGCAGCAGAGAGTCTAGCGGGGTACAAGAGACCCAGTACTTC

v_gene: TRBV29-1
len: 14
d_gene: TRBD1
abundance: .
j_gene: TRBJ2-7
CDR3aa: CSVDDRAFSGEQYF
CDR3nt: TGCAGCGTTGATGACAGGGCCTTCTCGGGCGAGCAGTACTTC